These T cell receptor beta chains were read from a single sample in a study of cytomegalovirus exposure and HLA in healthy donors. Clones were read by immunoSEQ multiplex PCR, and TCRdb kept only the in-frame ones, dropping some. The sample shows about 160,000 clones, about 86% of them seen only once. The specimen was PBMCs. The receptors were sampled from a woman between 18 and 30 years old in good health and CMV-seronegative. Each CDR3 is given with its conserved first and last residue. Each record gives: D gene, clone size, V gene, J gene, CDR3 protein, CDR3 DNA. D genes are given only for firm matches. Where a row states a size, it is once, few, many or the class of an expanded clone; other rows omit it.

D: -; size: -; V: TRBV30; J: TRBJ2-7; CDR3: CAWRHWHEQYF; DNA: TGTGCCTGGAGGCATTGGCACGAGCAGTACTTC
D: TRBD2; size: -; V: TRBV27; J: TRBJ2-7; CDR3: CASQTGGPGYEQYF; DNA: TGTGCCAGCCAGACGGGGGGGCCGGGGTACGAGCAGTACTTC
D: TRBD2; size: -; V: TRBV10-2; J: TRBJ2-1; CDR3: CASSESKLAGSYNEQFF; DNA: TGCGCCAGCAGTGAGTCGAAACTAGCGGGATCCTACAATGAGCAGTTCTTC
D: -; size: -; V: TRBV28; J: TRBJ1-5; CDR3: CASSTGTYSNQPQHF; DNA: TGTGCCAGCAGTACCGGGACTTATAGCAATCAGCCCCAGCATTTT
D: -; size: -; V: TRBV2; J: TRBJ2-5; CDR3: CASRRETQYF; DNA: TGTGCCAGCAGGAGGGAGACCCAGTACTTC
D: TRBD1; size: -; V: TRBV6-1; J: TRBJ2-7; CDR3: CASSVHRGGSSYEQYF; DNA: TGTGCCAGCAGTGTCCACAGGGGTGGGTCCTCCTACGAGCAGTACTTC
D: TRBD2; size: -; V: TRBV7-9; J: TRBJ2-3; CDR3: CASSSPISGGSTDTQYF; DNA: TGTGCCAGCAGCTCACCCATTTCCGGGGGGAGCACAGATACGCAGTATTTT
D: TRBD1; size: -; V: TRBV4-1; J: TRBJ2-1; CDR3: CASSLGQGVEQFF; DNA: TGCGCCAGCAGCCTGGGACAGGGAGTTGAGCAGTTCTTC
D: -; size: -; V: TRBV19; J: TRBJ1-5; CDR3: CATNAGTRGRNQPQHF; DNA: TGTGCCACTAACGCCGGGACTCGGGGACGCAATCAGCCCCAGCATTTT
D: -; size: -; V: TRBV27; J: TRBJ2-2; CDR3: CASGAYTGELFF; DNA: TGTGCCAGCGGGGCTTACACCGGGGAGCTGTTTTTT
D: TRBD1; size: once; V: TRBV19; J: TRBJ2-7; CDR3: CASSLIPGTGRLEQYF; DNA: TGTGCCAGTAGTCTCATCCCCGGGACAGGGAGGCTAGAGCAGTACTTC
D: -; size: -; V: TRBV7-2; J: TRBJ1-6; CDR3: CASSPRVPRNSPLHF; DNA: TGTGCCAGCAGCCCGCGTGTACCCCGGAATTCACCCCTCCACTTT
D: TRBD2; size: -; V: TRBV4-1; J: TRBJ2-1; CDR3: CASSQGLLAGGPRYNEQFF; DNA: TGCGCCAGCAGCCAAGGTCTCCTAGCGGGAGGGCCTCGGTATAATGAGCAGTTCTTC
D: -; size: -; V: TRBV30; J: TRBJ1-4; CDR3: CAWSLQGGKLFF; DNA: TGTGCCTGGAGTTTACAGGGTGGAAAACTGTTTTTT
D: TRBD1; size: -; V: TRBV2; J: TRBJ1-2; CDR3: CASSEGQGTNYGYTF; DNA: TGTGCCAGCAGTGAAGGACAGGGAACTAACTATGGCTACACCTTC
D: TRBD1; size: -; V: TRBV7-2; J: TRBJ1-2; CDR3: CASSLGQGANYGYTF; DNA: TGTGCCAGCAGCTTGGGACAGGGGGCCAACTATGGCTACACCTTC
D: -; size: -; V: TRBV27; J: TRBJ2-2; CDR3: CASSLLRERSGELFF; DNA: TGTGCCAGCAGTTTATTACGGGAGCGGTCCGGGGAGCTGTTTTTT
D: TRBD2; size: -; V: TRBV2; J: TRBJ2-1; CDR3: CASRWGLAGYSYNEQFF; DNA: TGTGCCAGCAGGTGGGGACTAGCGGGCTACTCCTACAATGAGCAGTTCTTC
D: TRBD1; size: -; V: TRBV28; J: TRBJ1-1; CDR3: CASRQRRDRGLGKAFF; DNA: TGTGCCAGCCGTCAAAGGAGGGACAGGGGCCTTGGGAAGGCTTTCTTT
D: -; size: -; V: TRBV28; J: TRBJ1-1; CDR3: CASRRQVDTEAFF; DNA: TGTGCCAGCAGGCGACAGGTTGACACTGAAGCTTTCTTT
D: -; size: -; V: TRBV5-1; J: TRBJ2-7; CDR3: CASSLEGEQYF; DNA: TGCGCCAGCAGCTTGGAGGGGGAGCAGTACTTC
D: TRBD1; size: few; V: TRBV6-1; J: TRBJ1-1; CDR3: CASREGTGRQEAFF; DNA: TGTGCCAGCAGGGAGGGGACAGGCCGCCAAGAAGCTTTCTTT
D: TRBD2; size: once; V: TRBV19; J: TRBJ2-6; CDR3: CASNPQGGGAGANVLTF; DNA: TGTGCCAGTAATCCCCAAGGCGGGGGGGCTGGGGCCAACGTCCTGACTTTC
D: TRBD2; size: -; V: TRBV30; J: TRBJ2-3; CDR3: CAWSVLSGGARDTQYF; DNA: TGTGCCTGGAGTGTACTTTCGGGGGGGGCCCGAGATACGCAGTATTTT
D: -; size: -; V: TRBV9; J: TRBJ1-6; CDR3: CASSVYGLRDSPLHF; DNA: TGTGCCAGCAGCGTTTATGGCCTCAGGGATTCACCCCTCCACTTT
D: TRBD2; size: -; V: TRBV5-1; J: TRBJ2-7; CDR3: CASSLLAGGFYEQYF; DNA: TGCGCCAGCAGCTTACTAGCGGGAGGCTTTTACGAGCAGTACTTC
D: -; size: -; V: TRBV5-1; J: TRBJ2-2; CDR3: CASSFGQTNTGELFF; DNA: TGCGCCAGCAGCTTTGGACAGACGAACACCGGGGAGCTGTTTTTT
D: TRBD2; size: -; V: TRBV28; J: TRBJ2-2; CDR3: CASIGAGAAGELFF; DNA: TGTGCCAGCATCGGGGCGGGAGCGGCCGGGGAGCTGTTTTTT
D: -; size: -; V: TRBV4-2; J: TRBJ1-2; CDR3: CASSQDLFRDTMGYTF; DNA: TGTGCCAGCAGCCAAGATCTATTCCGGGACACTATGGGCTACACCTTC
D: TRBD1; size: -; V: TRBV7-9; J: TRBJ2-1; CDR3: CASSATGSSYNEQFF; DNA: TGTGCCAGCAGCGCGACAGGGAGCTCCTACAATGAGCAGTTCTTC
D: -; size: few; V: TRBV5-1; J: TRBJ1-1; CDR3: CAIHREISTEAFF; DNA: TGCGCCATTCACAGGGAAATTTCCACTGAAGCTTTCTTT
D: TRBD2; size: -; V: TRBV27; J: TRBJ2-3; CDR3: CASSLGAGRTDTQYF; DNA: TGTGCCAGCAGTTTGGGAGCGGGACGCACAGATACGCAGTATTTT
D: -; size: -; V: TRBV27; J: TRBJ2-2; CDR3: CASSLQGNGELFF; DNA: TGTGCCAGCAGTTTACAGGGCAACGGGGAGCTGTTTTTT
D: TRBD1; size: -; V: TRBV4-1; J: TRBJ1-1; CDR3: CASSQDFTGGTEAFF; DNA: TGCGCCAGCAGCCAAGACTTTACAGGGGGGACTGAAGCTTTCTTT
D: -; size: few; V: TRBV6-6; J: TRBJ2-1; CDR3: CASSYSNNEQFF; DNA: TGTGCCAGCAGTTACTCCAACAATGAGCAGTTCTTC
D: -; size: -; V: TRBV7-8; J: TRBJ1-6; CDR3: CASSPTGFTGGPPLHF; DNA: TGTGCCAGCAGCCCCACAGGGTTTACGGGCGGGCCACCCCTCCACTTT
D: TRBD1; size: -; V: TRBV5-1; J: TRBJ1-2; CDR3: CASSLAGGLYGYTF; DNA: TGCGCCAGCAGCCTGGCAGGGGGTCTCTATGGCTACACCTTC
D: -; size: -; V: TRBV30; J: TRBJ2-7; CDR3: CAWIPAASMYEQYF; DNA: TGTGCCTGGATCCCGGCGGCCTCAATGTACGAGCAGTACTTC
D: TRBD1; size: -; V: TRBV10-3; J: TRBJ2-2; CDR3: CAISAEDRAYTGELFF; DNA: TGTGCCATCAGTGCTGAAGACAGGGCGTACACCGGGGAGCTGTTTTTT
D: -; size: -; V: TRBV7-8; J: TRBJ1-6; CDR3: CASTNKSSYNSPLHF; DNA: TGTGCCAGCACCAACAAAAGCTCCTATAATTCACCCCTCCACTTT
D: TRBD2; size: -; V: TRBV27; J: TRBJ2-1; CDR3: CASKGGLAGANEQFF; DNA: TGTGCCAGCAAGGGAGGGCTAGCGGGGGCCAATGAGCAGTTCTTC
D: TRBD2; size: -; V: TRBV18; J: TRBJ2-1; CDR3: CASSPRGGPGNEQFF; DNA: TGTGCCAGCTCACCTCGCGGGGGGCCGGGGAATGAGCAGTTCTTC
D: TRBD2; size: once; V: TRBV9; J: TRBJ2-7; CDR3: CASSAWGGNEQYF; DNA: TGTGCCAGCAGCGCTTGGGGGGGTAACGAGCAGTACTTC
D: TRBD2; size: -; V: TRBV4-1; J: TRBJ2-5; CDR3: CASSQERAGGPETQYF; DNA: TGTGCCAGCAGCCAAGAAAGGGCGGGGGGGCCGGAGACCCAGTACTTC
D: -; size: -; V: TRBV2; J: TRBJ1-1; CDR3: CASSLGHNTEAFF; DNA: TGTGCCAGCAGTTTAGGACACAACACTGAAGCTTTCTTT
D: -; size: few; V: TRBV4-2; J: TRBJ1-5; CDR3: CASSQDEAFSNQPQHF; DNA: TGTGCCAGCAGCCAAGACGAGGCGTTTAGCAATCAGCCCCAGCATTTT
D: -; size: -; V: TRBV6-5; J: TRBJ1-4; CDR3: CASSPVTGNEKLFF; DNA: TGTGCCAGCAGCCCCGTGACAGGCAATGAAAAACTGTTTTTT
D: TRBD2; size: few; V: TRBV4-1; J: TRBJ2-3; CDR3: CASSQPTSGSTDTQYF; DNA: TGCGCCAGCAGCCAGCCGACTAGCGGAAGCACAGATACGCAGTATTTT
D: -; size: -; V: TRBV6-1; J: TRBJ2-1; CDR3: CATLLGVSYNEQFF; DNA: TGTGCCACCCTGCTCGGAGTATCCTACAATGAGCAGTTCTTC
D: TRBD2; size: -; V: TRBV28; J: TRBJ2-7; CDR3: CASTNSGRDEQYF; DNA: TGTGCCAGCACCAATAGCGGGAGAGACGAGCAGTACTTC
D: -; size: -; V: TRBV13; J: TRBJ1-2; CDR3: CASSFRGYGYTF; DNA: TGTGCCAGCAGCTTTCGGGGGTATGGCTACACCTTC
D: -; size: -; V: TRBV28; J: TRBJ1-2; CDR3: CASTQGKDYGYTF; DNA: TGTGCCAGCACCCAGGGCAAGGACTATGGCTACACCTTC
D: TRBD1; size: -; V: TRBV27; J: TRBJ2-1; CDR3: CASSSPPGQSYNEQFF; DNA: TGTGCCAGCAGTTCACCTCCGGGACAGAGCTACAATGAGCAGTTCTTC
D: TRBD1; size: -; V: TRBV25-1; J: TRBJ1-2; CDR3: CASSEYSDRADGYTF; DNA: TGTGCCAGCAGTGAATATTCGGACAGGGCCGATGGCTACACCTTC
D: -; size: -; V: TRBV29-1; J: TRBJ1-2; CDR3: CSVAGQHYGYTF; DNA: TGCAGCGTTGCCGGACAACACTATGGCTACACCTTC
D: -; size: -; V: TRBV7-8; J: TRBJ1-3; CDR3: CASSKDRRPTPGNTIYF; DNA: TGTGCCAGCAGCAAAGACAGGCGCCCGACCCCCGGAAACACCATATATTTT
D: -; size: few; V: TRBV6-1; J: TRBJ2-7; CDR3: CASSGRAPYEQYF; DNA: TGTGCCAGCAGTGGCAGGGCCCCCTACGAGCAGTACTTC
D: TRBD1; size: -; V: TRBV18; J: TRBJ2-7; CDR3: CASSPGTGGTYEQYF; DNA: TGTGCCAGCTCACCCGGGACAGGGGGTACCTACGAGCAGTACTTC
D: TRBD2; size: -; V: TRBV27; J: TRBJ2-7; CDR3: CASSLPPREGRYEQYF; DNA: TGTGCCAGCAGTCTCCCCCCCCGGGAGGGCCGTTACGAGCAGTACTTC